Below are 8 T cell receptor beta chains sequenced from a single sample in a study of PD-1 blockade in classical Hodgkin lymphoma. Using immunoSEQ multiplex PCR, the repertoire was profiled, and TCRdb retains in-frame clones only, with some absent. The profile covers fewer than 20,000 clones, with about 90% appearing a single time and 0.51% taken by the ten largest. Time point defined: newly diagnosed, previously untreated cHL patient sample. Magnetic negative selection was used to purify CD4+ T cells from thawed PBMCs. Sample: CD4+ T cells from blood. The source is a human donor with classical Hodgkin lymphoma.

This chain connects TRBV5-1 to TRBJ2-3; D gene uncertain. Per the germline V gene, CDR1 is SGHRS and CDR2 is YFSETQ. The CDR3 is 11 residues long. The germline V and J ends were trimmed by 3 bases and 4 bases, with 3 bases remaining between them. The CDR3: CASSSSDTQYF. CDR3 DNA: TGCGCCAGCAGCTCTTCAGATACGCAGTATTTT.

J is TRBJ1-2 and V is TRBV20-1; D remains unclear. Germline-derived CDR1 and CDR2 are DFQATT and SNEGSKA (reference sequence). The CDR3 totals 10 residues. Trimming took 6 bases from V and 8 from J, leaving 10 bases between them. CDR3 in DNA: TGCAGTGCCCTCTCGGGCGGCTACACCTTC. This gives the protein CSALSGGYTF.

This chain uses TRBV30 with TRBJ2-3; D is undetermined. Germline V lookup: CDR1 GTSNPN, CDR2 SVGIG (reference sequence). The CDR3 totals 14 residues. Trimming pared 4 bases from V and 0 bases from J, leaving 11 bases between. In nucleotides, the CDR3 is TGTGCCTGGAATAGTGATTTTAGCACAGATACGCAGTATTTT. Amino acids: CAWNSDFSTDTQYF.

This clone was recorded once. The chain is built from TRBV28 and TRBJ2-7, with D maybe TRBD2 (6 bases). This CDR3 is 14 amino acids long. V gave up 4 bases and J gave up 0 bases, with 10 bases separating them. CDR1 is MDHEN and CDR2 is SYDVKM in the germline V gene. CDR3 amino acids: CASSSAGSSYEQYF. CDR3 sequence (DNA): TGTGCCAGCAGTTCCGCGGGGAGCTCCTACGAGCAGTACTTC. The entire variable domain, with the rest obtained from reference TRBV28 and TRBJ2-7, is as follows: DVKVTQSSRYLVKRTGEKVFLECVQDMDHENMFWYRQDPGLGLRLIYFSYDVKMKEKGDIPEGYSVSREKKERFSLILESASTNQTSMYLCASSSAGSSYEQYFGPGTRLTVT.

The rearrangement uses TRBV30 and TRBJ1-2; 7 positions match TRBD1. Germline CDR1 GTSNPN, CDR2 SVGIG (reference sequence). The CDR3 spans 13 residues. J lost 4 bases, V lost 5 bases, and 7 bases had no gene match. Here the CDR3 reads CAWWSWTGYGYTF. CDR3 DNA sequence: TGTGCCTGGTGGTCTTGGACAGGCTATGGCTACACCTTC.

This clone appeared a single time. The chain couples TRBV14 to TRBJ2-1; D call uncertain. This CDR3 contains 17 residues. Germline assignment: CDR1 SGHDN and CDR2 FVKESK. Trimming shortened V by 2 bases and J by 0 bases, and 14 bases separated the two germline ends. The CDR3 here is CASSQFLRRYSYNEQFF. The DNA of the CDR3 is TGTGCCAGCAGCCAATTTCTCAGACGGTACTCCTACAATGAGCAGTTCTTC.

V is TRBV5-4 and J is TRBJ2-7; TRBD2 aligns across 7 bases. The V and J ends lost 4 bases and 0 bases, in that order; junction bases with no gene match: 7. CDR1 and CDR2 from the germline V gene are SGHNT and YYREEE (reference sequence). This CDR3 is built from 15 residues. The CDR3: CASSRTSPSSYEQYF. The CDR3 DNA reads TGTGCCAGCAGCCGGACTAGTCCTAGCTCCTACGAGCAGTACTTC.

The V gene is TRBV28, the J gene TRBJ1-5; D is perhaps TRBD1 (6 bases). The CDR3 spans 15 residues. Trimming cost V 1 base and J 4 bases, with 11 bases left between them. Germline values: CDR1 MDHEN, CDR2 SYDVKM. The CDR3, as DNA: TGTGCCAGCAGTTTATACCAGGGGCGTAATCAGCCCCAGCATTTT. Translating it yields CASSLYQGRNQPQHF.